These 32 T cell receptor beta chains came from one sample sequenced in a study of cytomegalovirus exposure and HLA in healthy donors. 13 Jbeta primers and 60 Vbeta primers were used for the PCR. TCRdb's copy holds only in-frame clones and misses some; the assay was immunoSEQ multiplex PCR. This listing includes about 190,000 clones. The sample consisted of PBMCs. The receptors were sampled from a woman aged 25 to 45 in good health and CMV-seropositive.

This rearrangement joins TRBV25-1 to TRBJ2-3; TRBD1 matches at 10 bases. Germline values: CDR1 MGHDK, CDR2 SYGVNS. The J segment lost 7 bases and the V segment lost 3 bases, leaving 13 bases of the junction unmatched. This CDR3 is 17 amino acids long. The DNA of the CDR3 is TGTGCCAGCAGTGAGCCGACGGGACAGGGGAAGTCAAATACGCAGTATTTT. This translates into CASSEPTGQGKSNTQYF.

CDR3: CASSPAGVNNEQFF. The CDR3 DNA follows: TGTGCCAGCAGCCCAGCGGGAGTGAACAATGAGCAGTTCTTC. This sequence joins TRBV27 and TRBJ2-1; 8 bases fit TRBD2. The CDR3 sequence is 14 residues long. V was clipped by 6 bases and J by 5 bases; unmatched bases: 6. Germline V CDR1 and CDR2: MNHEY, SMNVEV (reference sequence).

This chain uses TRBV18 with TRBJ1-1, with D possibly matching TRBD1 (6 bases). Germline V gives CDR1 KGHSH, CDR2 LQKENI. Between the trimmed V and J ends, which lost 4 bases and 2 bases, there was a span of 8 bases. This CDR3 region has 13 residues. This CDR3 reads CASSRTDNTEAFF. The CDR3 region has the DNA TGTGCCAGCTCACGGACAGATAACACTGAAGCTTTCTTT.

V gene TRBV4-2 combines with J gene TRBJ2-7; tentatively, D is TRBD1 (6 bases). CDR1 and CDR2 from the germline V gene are LGHNA and YNFKEQ. The CDR3 contains 15 residues. V was shortened by 0 bases and J by 3 bases, with 12 bases between the two germline ends. CDR3 coding DNA: TGTGCCAGCAGCCAAGATGTCGGACAGCTCTACGAGCAGTACTTC. It is translated as CASSQDVGQLYEQYF.

The rearrangement links TRBV29-1 to TRBJ2-7; 14 bases agree with TRBD2. J gave up 3 bases and V 5 bases, and 6 bases lay outside the gene matches. CDR1 SQVTM and CDR2 ANQGSEA come from the germline V gene. The CDR3 covers 15 residues. The CDR3 here is CSVRGTSGRYYEQYF. The CDR3 DNA reads as TGCAGCGTTAGGGGGACTAGCGGGAGATACTACGAGCAGTACTTC.

The rearrangement joins TRBV6-1 to TRBJ2-3; TRBD2 matches 12 bases. The CDR3 is 16 amino acids. V dropped 4 bases and J dropped 5; count of bases not matched to a gene: 7. Germline V gene lookup returns CDR1 MNHNS and CDR2 SASEGT. The CDR3 sequence is CASSGLQTSGRDTQYF. The CDR3 DNA reads as TGTGCCAGCAGTGGACTGCAGACTAGCGGGAGAGATACGCAGTATTTT.

On this clone itself: Different DNA sequences within this sample yield the same CDR3. This chain links TRBV5-6 with TRBJ1-4; D unclear. In germline, CDR1 is SGHDT, CDR2 YYEEEE. With 5 bases removed from V and 8 bases from J, the gap between germline ends came to 7 bases. This CDR3 is built from 11 residues. The CDR3 region has the DNA TGTGCCAGCAGTCAAGCCGAAAAACTGTTTTTT. This codes for CASSQAEKLFF.

The V and J genes are TRBV9 and TRBJ2-3; 8 bases are shared with TRBD2. The germline V gene encodes CDR1 SGDLS and CDR2 YYNGEE. The CDR3 is 16 amino acids. Trimming removed 0 bases from V and 2 bases from J; junction bases left unmatched: 5. CDR3 DNA sequence: TGTGCCAGCAGCGTAGAAGGCGGGGGGCCCACAGATACGCAGTATTTT. Translated: CASSVEGGGPTDTQYF.

DNA for the CDR3: TGTGCCAGCAGTGCTAGCGGGGGGGCCGACACCGGGGAGCTGTTTTTT. It translates to CASSASGGADTGELFF. The chain has TRBV2 and TRBJ2-2; 12 bases map to TRBD2. V shed 4 bases and J 3 bases; nucleotides not matched to a gene: 3. The CDR3 sequence is 16 residues long. Germline V gene sequence: CDR1 SNHLY, CDR2 FYNNEI.

Notes on this clone: Other DNA variants within this sample encode the same CDR3. The genes are TRBV11-2 and TRBJ2-7, with 8 bases lining up with TRBD2. Germline V gene sequence: CDR1 SGHAT, CDR2 FQNNGV. The CDR3 extends over 15 amino acids. Unmatched junction bases numbered 5, after V lost 0 bases and J lost 4 bases. The CDR3 coding sequence is TGTGCCAGCAGCTTAGATAGCGGGGTAGGATACGAGCAGTACTTC. Its translation: CASSLDSGVGYEQYF.

The V call is TRBV7-2, the J call TRBJ2-1; TRBD2 aligns across 7 bases. V trimming: 1 base; J trimming: 4 bases; junction bases outside the gene matches: 10. The CDR3 covers 17 residues. The germline V gene has CDR1 SGHTA and CDR2 FQGNSA. The CDR3 DNA sequence: TGTGCCAGCAGCTTAGGGGGCGCGGGAGAAGCTTACAATGAGCAGTTCTTC. It specifies CASSLGGAGEAYNEQFF.

Note on this clone: This CDR3 is also generated by other DNA sequences in the sample. The V gene is TRBV18, the J gene TRBJ2-7; 9 nucleotides match TRBD1. This CDR3 comprises 14 residues. V dropped 3 bases and J dropped 4; count of bases not matched to a gene: 4. Germline V gene lookup returns CDR1 KGHSH and CDR2 LQKENI. CDR3 coding DNA: TGTGCCAGCTCACCGGGACAGGGCTCGTACGAGCAGTACTTC. It specifies CASSPGQGSYEQYF. Complete variable domain (other parts from reference TRBV18 and TRBJ2-7): NAGVMQNPRHLVRRRGQEARLRCSPMKGHSHVYWYRQLPEEGLKFMVYLQKENIIDESGMPKERFSAEFPKEGPSILRIQQVVRGDSAAYFCASSPGQGSYEQYFGPGTRLTVT.

This sequence joins TRBV9 and TRBJ2-3; D is ambiguous. The germline gives CDR1 SGDLS, CDR2 YYNGEE. V was shortened by 0 bases and J by 3 bases, with 8 bases between the two germline ends. The CDR3 extends over 14 amino acids. This CDR3 reads CASSVEVETDTQYF. The CDR3 DNA is TGTGCCAGCAGCGTAGAAGTAGAAACAGATACGCAGTATTTT.

The rearrangement links TRBV5-5 to TRBJ2-6; TRBD2 might be the D (5 bases). This CDR3 is 16 amino acids long. Per the germline V gene, CDR1 is SGHKS and CDR2 is YYEKEE (reference sequence). With 1 base removed from V and 0 bases from J, the gap between germline ends came to 8 bases. The DNA of the CDR3 is TGTGCCAGCAGCTTGACTAGGTACTCTGGGGCCAACGTCCTGACTTTC. Amino acids: CASSLTRYSGANVLTF. Full variable domain (missing parts from reference TRBV5-5 and TRBJ2-6): DAGVTQSPTHLIKTRGQQVTLRCSPISGHKSVSWYQQVLGQGPQFIFQYYEKEERGRGNFPDRFSARQFPNYSSELNVNALLLGDSALYLCASSLTRYSGANVLTFGAGSRLTVL.

The chain carries TRBV4-1 and TRBJ1-2; no clear D. V gave up 1 base and J gave up 3 bases, with 15 bases separating them. This CDR3 has 16 residues. CDR1 MGHRA and CDR2 YSYEKL come from the germline V gene. In DNA, the CDR3 is TGCGCCAGCAGCCAAGGAGAGTATGAGAGATACTATGGCTACACCTTC. Its protein is CASSQGEYERYYGYTF.

The CDR3 DNA reads TGCGCCAGCAGCCAACGGGAAGAGGGGGTGTCCCGGTCCACCTTC. It codes for CASSQREEGVSRSTF. The chain uses TRBV4-1 and TRBJ1-2; tentatively, D is TRBD1 (6 bases). From germline, CDR1 is MGHRA and CDR2 YSYEKL. The CDR3 has 15 amino acids. V was pared by 2 bases and J by 13 bases, with 23 bases between.

The chain is built from TRBV5-6 and TRBJ2-2; 8 nucleotides agree with TRBD1. The CDR3 loop spans 17 amino acids. V lost 4 bases and J lost 3; bases outside the gene matches: 11. CDR1 and CDR2 from the germline V gene are SGHDT and YYEEEE. CDR3 loop: CASSPGMDRVDTGELFF. The CDR3 coding sequence is TGTGCCAGCAGCCCAGGAATGGACAGGGTCGACACCGGGGAGCTGTTTTTT. The whole variable domain, remainder taken from reference TRBV5-6 and TRBJ2-2, is DAGVTQSPTHLIKTRGQQVTLRCSPKSGHDTVSWYQQALGQGPQFIFQYYEEEERQRGNFPDRFSGHQFPNYSSELNVNALLLGDSALYLCASSPGMDRVDTGELFFGEGSRLTVL.

The chain recombines TRBV6-1 with TRBJ2-7; 11 bases agree with TRBD2. The CDR3 has 16 amino acids. The germline V gene has CDR1 MNHNS and CDR2 SASEGT. J lost 0 bases, V lost 4 bases, and 5 bases had no gene match. CDR3 region: CASSASGTSGSYEQYF. Here the CDR3 DNA reads TGTGCCAGCAGTGCCTCCGGGACTAGCGGCTCCTACGAGCAGTACTTC.

The chain couples TRBV2 to TRBJ1-3; D is unresolved. CDR1 SNHLY and CDR2 FYNNEI come from the germline V gene. The CDR3 is 13 amino acids. Trimming removed 5 bases at V and 3 bases at J, with 8 bases between. The chain's CDR3 is CASSLNYGNTIYF. CDR3 bases: TGTGCCAGCAGTTTGAACTATGGAAACACCATATATTTT.

V usage is TRBV7-2 and J usage is TRBJ1-2; D remains unclear. Trimming shortened V by 1 base and J by 4 bases, and 10 bases separated the two germline ends. CDR3 length: 14 amino acids. Per the germline V gene, CDR1 is SGHTA and CDR2 is FQGNSA. In nucleotides, the CDR3 is TGTGCCAGCAGCTTAGTCAAGGGAGTCTATGGCTACACCTTC. Translated, it gives CASSLVKGVYGYTF.

The chain carries TRBV6-1 and TRBJ2-5, with TRBD1 matching 8 bases. The CDR3 is 13 amino acids. From germline, CDR1 is MNHNS and CDR2 SASEGT. V lost 6 bases, J lost 5 bases, and 5 bases stayed unmatched. Here the CDR3 DNA reads TGTGCCAGCAGCCGGACAGGGATGGAGACCCAGTACTTC. Its translation is CASSRTGMETQYF.

The J gene is TRBJ1-1, the V gene TRBV6-1; 7 positions agree with TRBD1. This CDR3 region has 13 residues. The germline CDR1 and CDR2 sequences are MNHNS and SASEGT. V shed 8 bases and J 3 bases; nucleotides not matched to a gene: 6. The CDR3 DNA reads TGTGCCAGCTCTGGACAGGCCGACACTGAAGCTTTCTTT. This gives the protein CASSGQADTEAFF.

The chain has TRBV4-3 and TRBJ1-1; no clear D. Germline lookup yields CDR1 LGHNA and CDR2 YSLEER. The CDR3 loop spans 14 amino acids. V was pared by 0 bases and J by 5 bases, with 10 bases between. The CDR3 nucleotides read TGCGCCAGCAGCCAAGAGGGCGCGATTACTGAAGCTTTCTTT. Its translation is CASSQEGAITEAFF.

The V and J genes are TRBV10-1 and TRBJ1-1; D perhaps matches TRBD1 (6 bases). The germline V gene has CDR1 WNHNN and CDR2 SYGVQD (reference sequence). Trimming cost V 7 bases and J 10 bases, with 19 bases left between them. The CDR3 loop spans 13 amino acids. The CDR3 region has the DNA TGCGCCAGCACCCAGAGGGTTACAGGGCCAGCTTTCTTT. It codes for CASTQRVTGPAFF.

The chain links TRBV6-5 to TRBJ1-4; 9 bases map to TRBD1. The junction had 4 bases not matched to a gene; V was cut back by 2 bases and J by 6 bases. The CDR3 totals 15 residues. The germline CDR1 and CDR2 sequences are MNHEY and SVGAGI. The CDR3, as DNA: TGTGCCAGCAGTTACGTTGGGACAGGGTATGAAAAACTGTTTTTT. Its translation is CASSYVGTGYEKLFF.

This chain joins TRBV4-3 and TRBJ2-7; TRBD1 matches 8 bases. This CDR3 has 17 amino acids. Unmatched junction bases numbered 12, after V lost 3 bases and J lost 2 bases. The germline CDR1 and CDR2 sequences are LGHNA and YSLEER. The CDR3 is CASSQALRGRTPYEQYF. The CDR3 DNA reads as TGCGCCAGCAGCCAGGCCCTCAGGGGGCGCACACCCTACGAGCAGTACTTC.

The CDR3 region is CASSELAAPNEQFF. The DNA for the CDR3 is TGTGCCAGCAGTGAATTAGCGGCCCCCAATGAGCAGTTCTTC. The genes are TRBV6-1 and TRBJ2-1, with a weak D call TRBD2 (6 bases). This CDR3 comprises 14 residues. Between the trimmed V and J ends, which lost 2 bases and 6 bases, there was a span of 11 bases. CDR1 and CDR2 (germline): MNHNS, SASEGT.

J is TRBJ1-2 and V is TRBV11-2; D gene uncertain. CDR3 length: 15 amino acids. Germline lookup yields CDR1 SGHAT and CDR2 FQNNGV. Trimming removed 0 bases from V and 5 bases from J, with 13 bases in between. As DNA, the CDR3 is TGTGCCAGCAGCTTAGATCGCGGGGTAGGGTATGGCTACACCTTC. This gives the protein CASSLDRGVGYGYTF.

The chain joins TRBV6-1 to TRBJ1-6; D possibly corresponds to TRBD1 (6 bases). Germline V gene data show CDR1 as MNHNS and CDR2 as SASEGT. There are 15 residues in the CDR3. V was trimmed by 3 bases and J by 10 bases, leaving 16 bases between them. CDR3 DNA sequence: TGTGCCAGCAGTGATGAGGGGGACGGGTCCTCACCCCTCCACTTT. Encoded protein: CASSDEGDGSSPLHF.

The chain carries TRBV5-1 and TRBJ2-1; 8 bases align to TRBD2. The V gene's germline CDR1 is SGHRS and CDR2 YFSETQ. The CDR3 has 17 amino acids. After removal of 1 base from V and 2 bases from J, the junction contained 8 bases not matched to a gene. Here the CDR3 reads CASSLPGGGGTYNEQFF. The CDR3 DNA sequence: TGCGCCAGCAGCTTGCCGGGAGGGGGAGGAACCTACAATGAGCAGTTCTTC. Together with reference TRBV5-1 and TRBJ2-1, the CDR3 gives the full variable domain: KAGVTQTPRYLIKTRGQQVTLSCSPISGHRSVSWYQQTPGQGLQFLFEYFSETQRNKGNFPGRFSGRQFSNSRSEMNVSTLELGDSALYLCASSLPGGGGTYNEQFFGPGTRLTVL.

The gene calls are TRBV6-1 and TRBJ2-5, with D perhaps matching TRBD1 (5 bases). The CDR3 spans 8 residues. Per the germline V gene, CDR1 is MNHNS and CDR2 is SASEGT. Deletions cut 8 bases from V and 11 bases from J, with 6 bases between. The CDR3 sequence: CASGAQYF. The CDR3 DNA follows: TGTGCCAGCGGGGCGCAGTACTTC.

The V call is TRBV9, the J call TRBJ2-1, with 10 bases identical to TRBD2. This CDR3 region has 17 residues. V trimming: 0 bases; J trimming: 7 bases; junction bases outside the gene matches: 10. CDR1 is SGDLS, CDR2 YYNGEE, per germline. The CDR3 DNA reads TGTGCCAGCAGCGTAGCGGCTAGCGGGAGCCTGGTTAATGAGCAGTTCTTC. Translating it yields CASSVAASGSLVNEQFF. Combining the CDR3 with reference TRBV9 and TRBJ2-1 gives the whole variable domain DSGVTQTPKHLITATGQRVTLRCSPRSGDLSVYWYQQSLDQGLQFLIQYYNGEERAKGNILERFSAQQFPDLHSELNLSSLELGDSALYFCASSVAASGSLVNEQFFGPGTRLTVL.